Presented here are 11 T cell receptor beta chains from one specimen sequenced in a study of regulatory T cells in long-lasting Graves disease. Sequencing libraries for TCR beta were prepared with iRepertoire HTBI primers and Arm-PCR of CDR3 regions. MiXCR, run by TCRdb on the multiplex PCR reads, gives a single entry per CDR3 protein. Of 400,000 to 500,000 distinct CDR3 sequences in the sample, more than 12% are singletons; the top ten hold over 15%. Sample time point: newly diagnosed GD, antithyroid drugs for less than 3 months. Extracted RNA from PBMCs served as the source of the TCR library. The data also belong to a second study, concerning T cells in Graves' hyperthyroidism and ophthalmopathy.

The material was peripheral blood mononuclear cells (PBMCs), obtained at new diagnosis, from a patient treated with antithyroid drugs. The receptors here all came from a woman aged 30 to 39 with Graves disease.

This clonotype was counted between two and nine times. At one end, the junction sequence differs from germline, possibly due to a read error. The J gene is TRBJ2-3, the V gene TRBV2, with TRBD2 identical over 11 bases. The assigned J gene may be wrong: the sequence end matches TRBJ2-1 better. The length of the CDR3 is 15 residues. CDR1 and CDR2 from the germline V gene are SNHLY and FYNNEI. CDR3 loop: CASSEATSGTNKQFF. The CDR3 coding sequence is TGTGCCAGCAGTGAAGCGACTAGCGGGACCAATAAGCAGTTCTTC.

In this sample, this clonotype turned up many times. The genes are TRBV5-1 and TRBJ2-1; TRBD2 is a possible D gene (6 bases). The CDR3 extends over 15 amino acids. The germline V gene encodes CDR1 SGHRS and CDR2 YFSETQ. V was trimmed by 0 bases and J by 10 bases, leaving 17 bases between them. CDR3 bases: TGCGCCAGCAGCTTGGGCGGGGTAATGACCACCGAGCAGTTCTTC. Protein product: CASSLGGVMTTEQFF.

This clonotype was recorded at least ten times. The chain has TRBV3-1 and TRBJ2-3, with TRBD2 matching 14 bases. The trim removed 5 bases at V and 2 bases at J, leaving 15 bases unmatched. The CDR3 contains 20 residues. Germline V CDR1 and CDR2: LGHDT, YNNKEL (reference sequence). The CDR3 bases are TGTGCCAGCAGCTCCCACCCGGGACTAGCGGGAGAGAGAACCACAGATACGCAGTATTTT. Translation: CASSSHPGLAGERTTDTQYF.

This clonotype was counted many times. The genes are TRBV27 and TRBJ2-7; TRBD2 matches 9 bases. Germline V gene data show CDR1 as MNHEY and CDR2 as SMNVEV (reference sequence). With 3 bases clipped from V and 7 bases from J, the junction kept 10 bases outside the gene matches. This CDR3 has 15 amino acids. The DNA of the CDR3 is TGTGCCAGCAGTTTTGGGACTAGCTCATCTCGTGAGCAGTACTTC. This gives the protein CASSFGTSSSREQYF.

This clonotype has more than one count but fewer than ten. The chain has TRBV9 and TRBJ2-3; TRBD1 matches at 7 bases. Germline CDR1 reads SGDLS; CDR2 reads YYNGEE. The CDR3 totals 15 residues. Unmatched junction bases numbered 6, after V lost 2 bases and J lost 3 bases. This CDR3 reads CASSVTDRATDTQYF. CDR3 DNA sequence: TGTGCCAGCAGCGTCACCGACAGGGCGACAGATACGCAGTATTTT.

This clonotype was counted at least ten times. The chain recombines TRBV10-3 with TRBJ1-5, with D unresolved. V lost 0 bases, J lost 4 bases, and 13 bases lay in between. Per the germline V gene, CDR1 is ENHRY and CDR2 is SYGVKD. This CDR3 is 16 amino acids long. The CDR3 loop reads CAISESTPIQNQPQHF. In nucleotides, the CDR3 is TGTGCCATCAGTGAGTCGACCCCAATACAGAATCAGCCCCAGCATTTT.

The CDR3 coding sequence is TGTGCCAGCACCGCCGGACTAGCGGGCCTCCACACCGGGGAGCTGTTTTTT. This encodes CASTAGLAGLHTGELFF. This chain uses TRBV7-2 with TRBJ2-2; 11 bases align to TRBD2. The CDR3 loop spans 17 amino acids. V shed 7 bases, J shed 3 bases, and the junction held 10 bases outside the gene matches. Germline-derived CDR1 and CDR2 are SGHTA and FQGNSA.

This clonotype showed up many times. This sequence joins TRBV7-9 and TRBJ2-1; D gene uncertain. Between the trimmed V and J ends, which lost 5 bases and 4 bases, there was a span of 21 bases. Germline lookup yields CDR1 SEHNR and CDR2 FQNEAQ (reference sequence). The CDR3 contains 17 residues. The CDR3: CASSHLPGPTPYNEQFF. The DNA of the CDR3 is TGTGCCAGCAGCCATCTCCCAGGACCGACTCCTTACAATGAGCAGTTCTTC.

This clonotype has a count of ten or more. J is TRBJ2-3 and V is TRBV10-2; D is unclear. This CDR3 contains 14 residues. The germline V gene has CDR1 WSHSY and CDR2 SAAADI. With 6 bases removed from V and 2 bases from J, the gap between germline ends came to 12 bases. This chain's CDR3 is CASRLSADTDTQYF. The CDR3 nucleotides read TGCGCCAGCAGACTCAGCGCGGACACAGATACGCAGTATTTT.

At least ten counts were recorded for this clonotype. The chain couples TRBV5-1 to TRBJ2-3; 11 positions match TRBD2. The ends lost 2 bases at V and 2 bases at J; junction bases unmatched: 4. Germline V CDR1 and CDR2: SGHRS, YFSETQ. This CDR3 comprises 16 residues. CDR3 sequence: CASSLRLAGHTDTQYF. The CDR3 coding sequence is TGCGCCAGCAGCTTACGACTAGCGGGGCACACAGATACGCAGTATTTT.

The chain joins TRBV5-1 to TRBJ2-1, with 11 bases lining up with TRBD2. Germline-derived CDR1 and CDR2 are SGHRS and YFSETQ. V lost 4 bases to trimming and J lost 7 bases; unmatched junction nucleotides: 16. The CDR3 loop spans 18 amino acids. Here the CDR3 DNA reads TGCGCCAGCAGCATACGGGGTCTAGCGGGAGGCCCTCTGAATGAGCAGTTCTTC. Translation: CASSIRGLAGGPLNEQFF. Combining the CDR3 with reference TRBV5-1 and TRBJ2-1 gives the whole variable domain KAGVTQTPRYLIKTRGQQVTLSCSPISGHRSVSWYQQTPGQGLQFLFEYFSETQRNKGNFPGRFSGRQFSNSRSEMNVSTLELGDSALYLCASSIRGLAGGPLNEQFFGPGTRLTVL.